Shown below are 3 T cell receptor beta chains from a single sample sequenced in a study of shared clonotypes between healthy human individuals. Repertoires were generated with immunoSEQ multiplex PCR, while TCRdb's copy carries only in-frame clones and drops some. The sample lists about 2.4 million clones, 80% to 95% occurring once. The sequencing sample was made of naive CD4+ T cells from PBMCs. The subset here: CD45RA+ positively selected. These receptor sequences come from a man younger than 35 in good health. Some clones in this sample may be carry-over from other donors' samples.

The chain combines TRBV30 with TRBJ2-5; D unresolved. Trimming took off 2 bases at V and 4 bases at J, with 5 bases between the two ends. Germline V CDR1 and CDR2: GTSNPN, SVGIG (reference sequence). The CDR3 extends over 11 amino acids. CDR3 sequence: CAWSWGETQYF. The CDR3 bases are TGTGCCTGGAGTTGGGGAGAGACCCAGTACTTC.

The CDR3 coding sequence is TGCGCCAGCAGCGCAGGGATAGCCGGGGAGCTGTTTTTT. This codes for CASSAGIAGELFF. This rearrangement joins TRBV5-1 to TRBJ2-2, with D perhaps matching TRBD1 (5 bases). CDR1 SGHRS and CDR2 YFSETQ come from the germline V gene. There are 13 residues in the CDR3. V was cut by 4 bases and J by 6 bases, with 10 bases left in between.

The rearrangement links TRBV11-2 to TRBJ2-5; TRBD2 aligns across 13 bases. The CDR3 has 15 amino acids. In germline, CDR1 is SGHAT, CDR2 FQNNGV. Trimming took 5 bases from V and 5 from J; bases not matched to a gene: 5. This CDR3 is CASSPGLAGVETQYF. DNA for the CDR3: TGTGCCAGCAGCCCCGGACTAGCGGGAGTTGAGACCCAGTACTTC.